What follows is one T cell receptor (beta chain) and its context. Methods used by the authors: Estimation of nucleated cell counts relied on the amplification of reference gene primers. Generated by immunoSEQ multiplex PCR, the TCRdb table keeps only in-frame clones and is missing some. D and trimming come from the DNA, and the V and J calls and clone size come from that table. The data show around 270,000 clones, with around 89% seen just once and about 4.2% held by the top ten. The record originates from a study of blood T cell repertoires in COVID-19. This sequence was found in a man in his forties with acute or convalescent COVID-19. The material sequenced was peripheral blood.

The CDR3 DNA follows: TGTGCCAGCAGTGTTCGGGACACCGGATTGGGAGCTTTCTTT. This encodes CASSVRDTGLGAFF. The rearrangement uses TRBV27 and TRBJ1-1; weak D call: TRBD1 (6 bases). This CDR3 is built from 14 residues. V lost 5 bases and J lost 10, with 20 bases in between. The germline gives CDR1 MNHEY, CDR2 SMNVEV (reference sequence).